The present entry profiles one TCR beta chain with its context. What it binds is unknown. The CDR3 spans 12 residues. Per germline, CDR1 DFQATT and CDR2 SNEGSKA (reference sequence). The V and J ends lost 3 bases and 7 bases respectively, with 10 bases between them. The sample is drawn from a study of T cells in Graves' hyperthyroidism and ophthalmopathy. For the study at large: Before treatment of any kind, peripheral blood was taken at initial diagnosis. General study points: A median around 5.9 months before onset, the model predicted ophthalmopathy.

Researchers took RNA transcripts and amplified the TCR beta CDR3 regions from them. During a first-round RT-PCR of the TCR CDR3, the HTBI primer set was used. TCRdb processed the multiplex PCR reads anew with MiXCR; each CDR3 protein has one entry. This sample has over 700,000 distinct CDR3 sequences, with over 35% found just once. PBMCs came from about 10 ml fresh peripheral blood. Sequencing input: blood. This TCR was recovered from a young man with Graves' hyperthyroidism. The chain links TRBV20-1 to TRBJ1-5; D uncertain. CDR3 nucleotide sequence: TGCAGTGCTAGTAATATCGGGCAGCCCCAGCATTTT. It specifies CSASNIGQPQHF.